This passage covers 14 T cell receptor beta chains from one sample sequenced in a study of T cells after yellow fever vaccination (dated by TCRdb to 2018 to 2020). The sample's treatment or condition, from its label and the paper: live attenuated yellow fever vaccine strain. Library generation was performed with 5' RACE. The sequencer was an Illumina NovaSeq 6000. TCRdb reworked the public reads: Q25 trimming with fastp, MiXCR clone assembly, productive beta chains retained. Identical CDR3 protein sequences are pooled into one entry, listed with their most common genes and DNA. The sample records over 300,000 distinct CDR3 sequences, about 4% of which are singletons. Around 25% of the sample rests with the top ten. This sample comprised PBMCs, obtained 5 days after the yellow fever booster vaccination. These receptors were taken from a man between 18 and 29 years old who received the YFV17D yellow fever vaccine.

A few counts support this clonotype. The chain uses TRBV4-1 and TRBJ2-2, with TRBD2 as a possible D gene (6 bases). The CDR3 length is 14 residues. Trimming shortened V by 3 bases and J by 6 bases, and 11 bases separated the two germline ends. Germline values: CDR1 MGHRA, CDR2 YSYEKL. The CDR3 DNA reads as TGCGCCAGCAGCCAGACGGGGGTACCCGGGGAGCTGTTTTTT. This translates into CASSQTGVPGELFF.

The CDR3 region has the DNA TGTGCCAGCAGCTTAGCAGAAAGACAGGCCTATGGCTACACCTTC. It is translated as CASSLAERQAYGYTF. The chain employs TRBV7-2 and TRBJ1-2; maybe TRBD1 (6 bases). CDR3 length: 15 amino acids. The V gene lost 0 bases and the J gene lost 4 bases, with 12 bases spanning the gap. The germline V gene has CDR1 SGHTA and CDR2 FQGNSA.

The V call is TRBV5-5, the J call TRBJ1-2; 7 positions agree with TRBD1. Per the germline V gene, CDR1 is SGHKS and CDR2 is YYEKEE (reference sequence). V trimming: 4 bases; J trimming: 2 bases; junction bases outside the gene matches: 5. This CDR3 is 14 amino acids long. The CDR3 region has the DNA TGTGCCAGCAGCGGTGGGGACAGAAACTATGGCTACACCTTC. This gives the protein CASSGGDRNYGYTF.

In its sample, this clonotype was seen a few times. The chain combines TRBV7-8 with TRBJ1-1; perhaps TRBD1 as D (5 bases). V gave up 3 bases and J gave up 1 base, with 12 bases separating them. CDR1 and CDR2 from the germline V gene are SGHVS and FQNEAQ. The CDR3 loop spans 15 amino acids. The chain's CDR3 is CASSFGVGANTEAFF. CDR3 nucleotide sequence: TGTGCCAGCAGCTTCGGTGTTGGGGCGAACACTGAAGCTTTCTTT.

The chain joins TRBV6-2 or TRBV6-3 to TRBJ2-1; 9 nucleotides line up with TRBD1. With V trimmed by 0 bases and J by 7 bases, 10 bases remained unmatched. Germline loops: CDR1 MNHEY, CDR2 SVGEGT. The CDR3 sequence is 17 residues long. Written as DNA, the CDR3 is TGTGCCAGCAGTTACTCGAGGGGACAGGGCTTAGGGAATGAGCAGTTCTTC. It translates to CASSYSRGQGLGNEQFF.

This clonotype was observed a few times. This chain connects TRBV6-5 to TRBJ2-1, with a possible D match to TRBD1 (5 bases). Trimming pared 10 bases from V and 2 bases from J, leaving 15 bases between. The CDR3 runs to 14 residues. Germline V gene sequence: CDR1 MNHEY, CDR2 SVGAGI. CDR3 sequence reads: CATSGQLTYNEQFF. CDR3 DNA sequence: TGTGCCACCTCAGGGCAGCTTACCTACAATGAGCAGTTCTTC.

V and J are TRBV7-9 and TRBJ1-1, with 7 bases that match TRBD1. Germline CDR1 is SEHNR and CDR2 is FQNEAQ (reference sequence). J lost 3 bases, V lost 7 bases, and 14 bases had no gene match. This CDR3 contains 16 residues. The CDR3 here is CASTRGVGQGDTEAFF. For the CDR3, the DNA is TGTGCCAGCACCCGAGGCGTGGGCCAGGGGGACACTGAAGCTTTCTTT.

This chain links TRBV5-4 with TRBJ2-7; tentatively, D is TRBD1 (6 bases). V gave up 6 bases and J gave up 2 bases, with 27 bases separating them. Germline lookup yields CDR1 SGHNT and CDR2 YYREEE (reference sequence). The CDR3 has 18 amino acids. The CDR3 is CASTPRGLEPLGAYEQYV. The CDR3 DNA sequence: TGTGCCAGCACCCCGAGGGGGTTGGAGCCCCTGGGCGCCTACGAGCAGTACGTC.

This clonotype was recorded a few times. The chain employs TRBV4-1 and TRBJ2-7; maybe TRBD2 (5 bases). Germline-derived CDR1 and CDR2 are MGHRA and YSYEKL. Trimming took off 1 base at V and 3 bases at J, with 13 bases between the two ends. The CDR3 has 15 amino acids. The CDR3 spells CASSQASTGNYEQYV. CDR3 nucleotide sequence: TGCGCCAGCAGCCAAGCCTCGACGGGGAACTACGAGCAGTACGTC.

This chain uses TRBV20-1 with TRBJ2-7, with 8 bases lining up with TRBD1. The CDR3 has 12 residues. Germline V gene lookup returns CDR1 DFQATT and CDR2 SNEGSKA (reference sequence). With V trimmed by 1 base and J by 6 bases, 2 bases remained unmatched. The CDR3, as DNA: TGCAGTGCTAGAGTAGACAGGGGCGAGCAGTACGTC. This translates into CSARVDRGEQYV.

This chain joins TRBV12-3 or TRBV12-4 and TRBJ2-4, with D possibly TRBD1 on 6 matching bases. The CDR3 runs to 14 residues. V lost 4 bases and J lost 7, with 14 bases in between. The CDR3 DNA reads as TGTGCCAGCAGTTGTGGGGGCCGGAGGAACATTCAGTACTTC. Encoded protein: CASSCGGRRNIQYF.

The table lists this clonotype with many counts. CDR3 DNA: TGTGCCAGCAGCCGTACTAGCGGGGACCGATATGAGCAGTTCTTC. Its translation: CASSRTSGDRYEQFF. V and J are TRBV7-9 and TRBJ2-1, with TRBD2 matching over 10 bases. Germline loops: CDR1 SEHNR, CDR2 FQNEAQ (reference sequence). The ends lost 5 bases at V and 8 bases at J; junction bases unmatched: 9. This CDR3 contains 15 residues.

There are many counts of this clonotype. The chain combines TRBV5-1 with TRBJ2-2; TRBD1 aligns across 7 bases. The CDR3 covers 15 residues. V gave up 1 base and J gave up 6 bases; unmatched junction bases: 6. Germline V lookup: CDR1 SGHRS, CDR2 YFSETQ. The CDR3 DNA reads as TGCGCCAGCAGCTTGAGACAGGGCGAAGCCGGGGAGCTGTTTTTT. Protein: CASSLRQGEAGELFF.

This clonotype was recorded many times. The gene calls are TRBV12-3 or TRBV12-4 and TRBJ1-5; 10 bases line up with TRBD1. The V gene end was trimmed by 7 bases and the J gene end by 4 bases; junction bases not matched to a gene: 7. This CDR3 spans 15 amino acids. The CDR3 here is CASTPRTGGNQPQHF. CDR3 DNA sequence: TGTGCCAGCACCCCTAGGACAGGGGGGAATCAGCCCCAGCATTTT.